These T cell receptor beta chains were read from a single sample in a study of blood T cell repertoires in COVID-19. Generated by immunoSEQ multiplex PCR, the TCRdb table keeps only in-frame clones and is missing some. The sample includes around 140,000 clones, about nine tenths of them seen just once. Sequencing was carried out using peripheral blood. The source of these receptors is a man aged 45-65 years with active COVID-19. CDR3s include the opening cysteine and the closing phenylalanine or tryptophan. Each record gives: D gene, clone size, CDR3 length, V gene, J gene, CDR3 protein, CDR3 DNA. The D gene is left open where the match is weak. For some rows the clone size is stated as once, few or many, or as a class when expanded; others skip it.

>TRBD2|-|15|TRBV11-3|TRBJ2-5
CASSLAGGERETQYF
TGTGCCAGCAGCTTAGCGGGGGGGGAACGAGAGACCCAGTACTTC
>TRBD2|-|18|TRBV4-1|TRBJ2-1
CASSQPPVSGGARNEQFF
TGCGCCAGCAGCCAACCCCCCGTTAGCGGGGGGGCCCGCAATGAGCAGTTCTTC
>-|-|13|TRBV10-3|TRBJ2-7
CAISDPLTYEQYF
TGTGCCATCAGTGACCCACTGACCTACGAGCAGTACTTC
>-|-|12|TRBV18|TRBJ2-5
CASSPRAETQYF
TGTGCCAGCTCACCACGAGCGGAGACCCAGTACTTC
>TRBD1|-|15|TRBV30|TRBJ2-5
CAWSVRQGASETQYF
TGTGCCTGGAGTGTACGTCAGGGGGCGTCAGAGACCCAGTACTTC
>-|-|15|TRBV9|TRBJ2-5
CASSVLWGDQETQYF
TGTGCCAGCAGCGTGCTATGGGGGGACCAAGAGACCCAGTACTTC
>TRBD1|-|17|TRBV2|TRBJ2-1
CASSGLAGQGSYNEQFF
TGTGCCAGCAGTGGCCTTGCTGGACAGGGCTCCTACAATGAGCAGTTCTTC
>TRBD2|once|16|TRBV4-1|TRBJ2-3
CASSRRTSGGTDTQYF
TGCGCCAGCAGCCGCCGGACTAGCGGAGGCACAGATACGCAGTATTTT
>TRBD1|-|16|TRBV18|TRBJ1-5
CASSPPGTGNNQPQHF
TGTGCCAGCTCACCCCCCGGGACAGGTAACAATCAGCCCCAGCATTTT
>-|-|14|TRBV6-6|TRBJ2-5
CASSYGQFQETQYF
TGTGCCAGCAGTTACGGCCAGTTCCAAGAGACCCAGTACTTC
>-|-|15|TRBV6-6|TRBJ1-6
CASTPGEVIGSPLHF
TGTGCCAGCACCCCGGGTGAGGTCATCGGTTCACCCCTCCACTTT
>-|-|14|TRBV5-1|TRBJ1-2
CASSLAGAGDGYTF
TGCGCCAGCAGCTTGGCCGGAGCAGGGGATGGCTACACCTTC
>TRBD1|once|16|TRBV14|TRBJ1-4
CASSRDRVSTNEKLFF
TGTGCCAGCAGCCGGGACAGGGTTTCAACTAATGAAAAACTGTTTTTT
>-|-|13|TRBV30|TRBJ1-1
CAWSRGTNTEAFF
TGTGCCTGGAGTCGGGGGACGAACACTGAAGCTTTCTTT
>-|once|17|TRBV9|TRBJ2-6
CASSVAVGSTGANVLTF
TGTGCCAGCAGCGTAGCCGTCGGGTCTACCGGGGCCAACGTCCTGACTTTC
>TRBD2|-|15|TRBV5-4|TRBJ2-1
CASSLGGGDYNEQFF
TGTGCCAGCAGCTTGGGCGGGGGAGACTACAATGAGCAGTTCTTC
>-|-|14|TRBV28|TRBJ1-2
CASSLVADPYGYTF
TGTGCCAGCAGTTTAGTGGCAGATCCTTATGGCTACACCTTC
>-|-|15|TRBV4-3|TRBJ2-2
CASSQVAINTGELFF
TGCGCCAGCAGCCAAGTCGCGATAAACACCGGGGAGCTGTTTTTT
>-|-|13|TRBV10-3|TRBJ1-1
CAIREPGGTEAFF
TGTGCCATCAGAGAACCCGGGGGCACTGAAGCTTTCTTT
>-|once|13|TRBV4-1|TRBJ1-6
CASSQEGYSPLHF
TGCGCCAGCAGCCAGGAGGGTTATTCACCCCTCCACTTT
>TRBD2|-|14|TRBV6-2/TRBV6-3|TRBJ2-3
CASSPTSGPATQYF
TGTGCCAGCAGTCCGACTAGCGGGCCTGCTACGCAGTATTTT
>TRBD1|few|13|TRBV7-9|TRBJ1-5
CASSPQGNQPQHF
TGTGCCAGCAGCCCACAGGGGAATCAGCCCCAGCATTTT
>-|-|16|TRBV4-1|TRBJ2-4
CASSQVPRLAKNIQYF
TGCGCCAGCAGCCAAGTCCCACGGTTAGCCAAAAACATTCAGTACTTC
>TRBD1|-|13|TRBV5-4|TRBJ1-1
CAQGQVASPEAFF
TGTGCCCAAGGACAGGTCGCCTCGCCTGAAGCTTTCTTT
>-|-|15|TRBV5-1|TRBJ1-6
CASSPRGDYNSPLHF
TGCGCCAGCTCCCCGCGGGGAGATTATAATTCACCCCTCCACTTT
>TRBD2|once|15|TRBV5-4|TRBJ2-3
CASSETSGGADTQYF
TGTGCCAGCAGCGAGACTAGCGGGGGGGCTGATACGCAGTATTTT
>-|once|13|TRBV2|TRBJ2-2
CASSGSNTGELFF
TGTGCCAGCAGTGGCAGTAACACCGGGGAGCTGTTTTTT
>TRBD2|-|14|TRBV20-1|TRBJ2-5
CSASSGTRKETQYF
TGCAGTGCTAGTTCCGGGACTAGAAAAGAGACCCAGTACTTC
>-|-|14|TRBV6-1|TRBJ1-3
CASSDAGSGNTIYF
TGTGCCAGCAGTGACGCGGGCTCTGGAAACACCATATATTTT
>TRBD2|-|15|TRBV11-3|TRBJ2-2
CASSLDGGASGELFF
TGTGCCAGCAGCTTAGACGGGGGGGCCTCCGGGGAGCTGTTTTTT
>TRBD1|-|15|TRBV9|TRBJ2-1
CASSGKGAGWNEQFF
TGTGCCAGCAGCGGGAAGGGGGCGGGTTGGAATGAGCAGTTCTTC
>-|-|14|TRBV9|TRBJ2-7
CASSPLGAAYEQYF
TGTGCCAGCAGCCCCCTTGGGGCGGCCTACGAGCAGTACTTC
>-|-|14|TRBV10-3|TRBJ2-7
CAISAGENSGEQYF
TGTGCCATCTCCGCCGGGGAAAATTCGGGCGAGCAGTACTTC
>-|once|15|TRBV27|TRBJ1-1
CASSPALTGRYEAFF
TGTGCCAGCAGTCCAGCCTTGACAGGTCGATACGAAGCTTTCTTT
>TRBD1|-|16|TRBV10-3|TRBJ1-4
CAISEGNRGSNEKLFF
TGTGCCATCAGTGAGGGTAACAGGGGGTCTAATGAAAAACTGTTTTTT
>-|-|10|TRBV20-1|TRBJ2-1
CSARRNEQFF
TGCAGTGCTAGGAGGAATGAGCAGTTCTTC
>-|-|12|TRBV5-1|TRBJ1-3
CASSSSGDTIYF
TGCGCCAGCAGCTCCAGTGGAGACACCATATATTTT